The source of this TCR beta chain is a study of T-cell reconstitution after alpha-beta-depleted transplantation in children. Study conclusions and caveats: Recipient T cells and thymic progenitors that survived gave rise to the high TCRbeta diversity observed at day 60 in some patients. One year after transplant, T-cell counts and diversity came mostly from newly produced T cells. Expanded graft clones, several hundred of them, were reportedly the source of alpha-beta T cells about two months after transplant.

As to this clonotype: Its antigen is as yet unknown.

Researchers prepared the TCRbeta library using unique molecular identifiers, the study reports. TCRdb ran MiXCR on the PCR reads and lists one entry per CDR3 protein. The sample yields 200,000 or so distinct CDR3 sequences, roughly 6.6% seen once. Per germline, CDR1 MNHEY and CDR2 SMNVEV (reference sequence). CDR3 length equals 14 residues. The V end lost 6 bases, the J end lost 0 bases, and 12 bases lay between the germline ends. The sample in question was PBMCs, obtained before TCRalphabeta/CD19-depleted stem cell transplant. The clonotype comes from a boy between 2 and 10 years old with acute lymphoblastic leukemia, due to receive a stem cell transplant. The V gene is TRBV27, the J gene TRBJ2-7, with D possibly called TRBD1 or TRBD2 (5 bases each). The CDR3 DNA follows: TGTGCCAGCAGGGCCGGGACGGCCTCCTACGAGCAGTACTTC. Translating it yields CASRAGTASYEQYF.